Shown below are 27 T cell receptor beta chains from a single sample sequenced in a study of blood T cell repertoires in COVID-19. The assay was immunoSEQ multiplex PCR, and TCRdb's table has in-frame clones only and misses some. The repertoire holds approximately 150,000 clones, with approximately 81% as singletons. The sample taken for sequencing was peripheral blood. The receptors here all came from a human donor with acute or convalescent COVID-19. The donor label of this sample is uncertain.

This chain connects TRBV7-9 to TRBJ2-3, with 9 bases identical to TRBD2. The germline CDR1 and CDR2 sequences are SEHNR and FQNEAQ (reference sequence). CDR3 length equals 13 residues. The V and J ends lost 5 bases and 6 bases, in that order; junction bases with no gene match: 3. The CDR3 DNA sequence: TGTGCCAGCAGCCGTAGCGGGGGCGATACGCAGTATTTT. Its translation: CASSRSGGDTQYF.

The chain links TRBV5-5 to TRBJ2-7; TRBD1 matches 9 bases. V gave up 0 bases and J gave up 2 bases; unmatched junction bases: 0. The germline V gene encodes CDR1 SGHKS and CDR2 YYEKEE (reference sequence). The length of the CDR3 is 14 residues. DNA of the CDR3: TGTGCCAGCAGCTTGGGACAGGGGGCCTACGAGCAGTACTTC. Protein product: CASSLGQGAYEQYF.

Only one count was recorded for this clone. The CDR3, as DNA: TGTGCCATCTCGGCAGGGGTAAGCACAGATACGCAGTATTTT. This encodes CAISAGVSTDTQYF. The chain employs TRBV10-3 and TRBJ2-3; D may be TRBD1 (6 bases). Germline V CDR1 and CDR2: ENHRY, SYGVKD. Trimming removed 8 bases at V and 0 bases at J, with 12 bases between. The CDR3 extends over 14 amino acids.

V gene TRBV11-2 combines with J gene TRBJ1-2; 7 bases align to TRBD1. V was pared by 6 bases and J by 12 bases, with 10 bases of the junction left unmatched. Per germline, CDR1 SGHAT and CDR2 FQNNGV. The CDR3 sequence is 12 residues long. The CDR3 DNA reads TGTGCCAGCAGACACTCTCAGGGGGGCGACACCTTC. This sequence encodes CASRHSQGGDTF.

This sequence joins TRBV1 and TRBJ1-5. TRBV1 counts as a pseudogene. The CDR3 covers 13 residues. For the CDR3, the DNA is TGCACCAGCAGCCATGAGGTCAGTCAGCCCCAGCATTTT. Amino acid sequence: CTSSHEVSQPQHF.

This rearrangement joins TRBV18 to TRBJ1-2, with D maybe TRBD1 (6 bases). V shed 2 bases and J shed 6 bases, with 13 bases lying between them. The CDR3 covers 14 residues. The germline gives CDR1 KGHSH, CDR2 LQKENI. CDR3 amino acids: CASSPTRGNDGYTF. CDR3 nucleotides: TGTGCCAGCTCACCAACCAGGGGAAACGATGGCTACACCTTC.

The gene calls are TRBV5-4 and TRBJ1-1; no clear D. CDR1 and CDR2 from the germline V gene are SGHNT and YYREEE (reference sequence). The length of the CDR3 is 16 residues. V lost 1 base and J lost 1, with 14 bases in between. CDR3 nucleotide sequence: TGTGCCAGCAGCTTGTCCATCGGGTACGGGAACACTGAAGCTTTCTTT. It specifies CASSLSIGYGNTEAFF.

The J gene is TRBJ2-1, the V gene TRBV7-3, with D perhaps matching TRBD1 (6 bases). The germline gives CDR1 SGHTA, CDR2 FQGTGA. This CDR3 spans 13 amino acids. Trimming left V 5 bases short and J 10 bases short, with 15 bases between. CDR3 protein: CASSLFQGNEQFF. CDR3 DNA: TGTGCCAGCAGCCTCTTCCAGGGGAACGAGCAGTTCTTC.

Written as DNA, the CDR3 is TGTGCCTGGACCCAACCGGACAGGGGGCGTGGGGCCCAGCATTTT. This gives the protein CAWTQPDRGRGAQHF. The chain links TRBV30 to TRBJ1-5; the match to TRBD1 covers 11 bases. Germline values: CDR1 GTSNPN, CDR2 SVGIG (reference sequence). Germline trimming cut 4 bases from V and 11 bases from J; bases unmatched to any gene: 13. This CDR3 is built from 15 residues. The variable domain in full, completed from reference TRBV30 and TRBJ1-5, reads SQTIHQWPATLVQPVGSPLSLECTVEGTSNPNLYWYRQAAGRGLQLLFYSVGIGQISSEVPQNLSASRPQDRQFILSSKKLLLSDSGFYLCAWTQPDRGRGAQHFGDGTRLSIL.

This clone was recorded a few times. This chain joins TRBV18 and TRBJ2-2; 11 bases map to TRBD2. V was clipped by 5 bases and J by 4 bases; unmatched bases: 3. Germline values: CDR1 KGHSH, CDR2 LQKENI. CDR3 length: 15 amino acids. CDR3 nucleotides: TGTGCCAGCTCAGCCGGGACTAGCGGCACCGGGGAGCTGTTTTTT. It encodes CASSAGTSGTGELFF. The variable domain in full, with the rest retrieved from reference TRBV18 and TRBJ2-2, is NAGVMQNPRHLVRRRGQEARLRCSPMKGHSHVYWYRQLPEEGLKFMVYLQKENIIDESGMPKERFSAEFPKEGPSILRIQQVVRGDSAAYFCASSAGTSGTGELFFGEGSRLTVL.

The gene calls are TRBV9 and TRBJ2-5; no clear D gene. V lost 4 bases and J 3 bases, leaving 13 bases between the germline ends. Germline CDR1 is SGDLS and CDR2 is YYNGEE. This CDR3 spans 14 amino acids. The CDR3 DNA follows: TGTGCCAGCAGCCCCTCCTTCCCCGAAGAGACCCAGTACTTC. Amino acids: CASSPSFPEETQYF.

The chain recombines TRBV19 with TRBJ1-2; 7 bases fit TRBD1. Trimming cost V 9 bases and J 3 bases; bases outside gene matches: 7. The CDR3 has 13 residues. Germline assignment: CDR1 LNHDA and CDR2 SQIVND (reference sequence). The CDR3 protein is CASGETGHYGYTF. CDR3 nucleotide sequence: TGTGCCAGCGGAGAGACAGGGCACTATGGCTACACCTTC.

This chain connects TRBV3-1 (or the pseudogene TRBV3-2) to TRBJ2-3; possible D gene TRBD2, 6 bases. The V end lost 3 bases, the J end lost 3 bases, and 16 bases lay between the germline ends. Germline V lookup: CDR1 LGHDT, CDR2 YNNKEL (reference sequence). The CDR3 runs 16 residues. CDR3 sequence (DNA): TGTGCCAGCAGCCACGGCGGCGGGGCCGATACAGATACGCAGTATTTT. It specifies CASSHGGGADTDTQYF.

This chain joins TRBV7-2 and TRBJ2-5, with D possibly matching TRBD2 (7 bases). Per the germline V gene, CDR1 is SGHTA and CDR2 is FQGNSA. The CDR3 runs to 17 residues. With 4 bases removed from V and 6 bases from J, the gap between germline ends came to 24 bases. CDR3 protein: CASSSAPGVEGGKTQYF. In DNA, the CDR3 is TGTGCCAGCAGCTCCGCTCCGGGGGTCGAGGGGGGGAAGACCCAGTACTTC.

This chain connects TRBV14 to TRBJ1-2; 7 bases match TRBD1. V was pared by 1 base and J by 4 bases, with 6 bases of the junction left unmatched. CDR3 length: 15 amino acids. Germline values: CDR1 SGHDN, CDR2 FVKESK. CDR3 residues: CASSQATGTAYGYTF. Here the CDR3 DNA reads TGTGCCAGCAGCCAAGCTACCGGGACAGCCTATGGCTACACCTTC.

The chain uses TRBV19 and TRBJ1-2; D unresolved. Trimming cost V 6 bases and J 1 base, with 15 bases left between them. The CDR3 extends over 15 amino acids. CDR1 is LNHDA, CDR2 SQIVND, per germline (reference sequence). CDR3 in DNA: TGTGCCAGTAGGACCATCGGAGGGATTAACTATGGCTACACCTTC. Protein product: CASRTIGGINYGYTF.

The chain has TRBV12-3 or TRBV12-4 and TRBJ2-7; a weak D match, TRBD1 (5 bases). The CDR3 extends over 13 amino acids. The V and J ends lost 6 bases and 2 bases respectively, with 11 bases between them. The CDR3 here is CASSPDSTYEQYF. CDR3 nucleotide sequence: TGTGCCAGCAGCCCCGACAGTACCTACGAGCAGTACTTC.

This chain uses TRBV6-2 or TRBV6-3 with TRBJ2-5; 9 bases agree with TRBD2. There are 14 residues in the CDR3. The V gene end was trimmed by 6 bases and the J gene end by 2 bases; junction bases not matched to a gene: 4. Germline lookup yields CDR1 MNHEY and CDR2 SVGEGT. The CDR3 DNA reads as TGTGCCAGCAGCAGACTAGCGGTGCAAGAGACCCAGTACTTC. The encoded protein is CASSRLAVQETQYF.

This sequence joins TRBV7-2 and TRBJ2-1; 7 positions agree with TRBD2. The germline gives CDR1 SGHTA, CDR2 FQGNSA. CDR3 length: 14 amino acids. Unmatched junction bases numbered 4, after V lost 2 bases and J lost 6 bases. The CDR3 nucleotides are TGTGCCAGCAGCTTATCCACGGGGGGCAATGAGCAGTTCTTC. This encodes CASSLSTGGNEQFF.

V is TRBV27 and J is TRBJ1-5; 9 bases agree with TRBD1. V lost 6 bases to trimming and J lost 7 bases; unmatched junction nucleotides: 7. CDR1 is MNHEY and CDR2 is SMNVEV in the germline V gene (reference sequence). This CDR3 spans 14 amino acids. DNA of the CDR3: TGTGCCAGCAGGGACAGGGGCGAACTCCAGCCCCAGCATTTT. Encoded protein: CASRDRGELQPQHF.

For the CDR3, the DNA is TGTGCCAGCAGCCCCCGGCAGGGATCGTGGGGCTACACCTTC. It specifies CASSPRQGSWGYTF. V usage is TRBV7-2 and J usage is TRBJ1-2; the D gene is possibly TRBD1 (5 bases). Trimming stripped 5 bases from V and 8 bases from J, with 18 bases between. Germline loops: CDR1 SGHTA, CDR2 FQGNSA. This CDR3 spans 14 amino acids. Variable domain in full (rest from reference TRBV7-2 and TRBJ1-2): GAGVSQSPSNKVTEKGKDVELRCDPISGHTALYWYRQSLGQGLEFLIYFQGNSAPDKSGLPSDRFSAERTGGSVSTLTIQRTQQEDSAVYLCASSPRQGSWGYTFGSGTRLTVV.

The V call is TRBV24-1, the J call TRBJ1-4; the D gene is possibly TRBD1 (5 bases). From germline, CDR1 is KGHDR and CDR2 SFDVKD. V gave up 2 bases and J gave up 2 bases, with 14 bases separating them. The CDR3 runs to 17 residues. This CDR3 is CATSDSSQGRTNEKLFF. In DNA, the CDR3 is TGTGCCACCAGTGATTCTTCGCAGGGCCGGACTAATGAAAAACTGTTTTTT.

This chain connects TRBV6-2 or TRBV6-3 to TRBJ1-5; 9 nucleotides match TRBD1. J gave up 4 bases and V 2 bases, and 3 bases lay outside the gene matches. There are 15 residues in the CDR3. Germline V lookup: CDR1 MNHEY, CDR2 SVGEGT. In nucleotides, the CDR3 is TGTGCCAGCAGTTACCCGGACAGGGGTAATCAGCCCCAGCATTTT. This gives the protein CASSYPDRGNQPQHF.

V is TRBV6-2 or TRBV6-3 and J is TRBJ2-7; no definite D call. Germline CDR1 reads MNHEY; CDR2 reads SVGEGT. The CDR3 contains 17 residues. The CDR3 DNA sequence: TGTGCCGGCAGTTGCCCACGTTCGGGTTTCAAGACGAACGAGCAGTACGTC. This codes for CAGSCPRSGFKTNEQYV.

The J gene is TRBJ1-3, the V gene TRBV5-6; no reliable D call. The V gene's germline CDR1 is SGHDT and CDR2 YYEEEE. V was cut by 3 bases and J by 2 bases, with 12 bases left in between. The CDR3 extends over 15 amino acids. The CDR3: CASSYGVVAGNTIYF. Here the CDR3 DNA reads TGTGCCAGCAGCTACGGGGTGGTGGCTGGAAACACCATATATTTT. Complete variable domain (other parts from reference TRBV5-6 and TRBJ1-3): DAGVTQSPTHLIKTRGQQVTLRCSPKSGHDTVSWYQQALGQGPQFIFQYYEEEERQRGNFPDRFSGHQFPNYSSELNVNALLLGDSALYLCASSYGVVAGNTIYFGEGSWLTVV.

The chain links TRBV6-4 to TRBJ2-1, with D perhaps TRBD1 (6 bases). CDR1 and CDR2 from the germline V gene are MRHNA and SNTAGT. The CDR3 has 14 amino acids. The V end was cut by 5 bases, the J end by 5 bases, with 13 bases between. CDR3 amino acids: CASSIQQGNNEQFF. The CDR3 DNA reads TGTGCCAGCAGTATACAACAGGGAAACAATGAGCAGTTCTTC.

V and J are TRBV7-7 and TRBJ2-7; 7 bases align to TRBD2. Germline V CDR1 and CDR2: SSHAT, FNYEAQ (reference sequence). The CDR3 loop spans 10 amino acids. The CDR3 nucleotides read TGTGCTAGCCGCGGGGGCGAGCAGTACGTC. Amino acids: CASRGGEQYV.